This entry lists 5 T cell receptor beta chains sequenced from one sample in a study of blood T cells in healthy people across ages. Using a J-beta primer mix together with a sample-barcoded 5' primer, a second PCR was run for about 6 to 12 cycles. TCRdb itself ran the 5' RACE reads through MiXCR, one entry per CDR3 protein. The data show over 500,000 distinct CDR3 sequences, more than 45% seen once. Sequenced sample: blood. The receptors stem from a woman older than 75 in good health.

The J gene is TRBJ2-5, the V gene TRBV5-1; D remains unclear. Germline values: CDR1 SGHRS, CDR2 YFSETQ. Trimming stripped 4 bases from V and 0 bases from J, with 13 bases between. The CDR3 is made up of 15 amino acids. CDR3 coding DNA: TGCGCCAGCAGCCCAGTACGGGCCTACCAAGAGACCCAGTACTTC. It specifies CASSPVRAYQETQYF.

Remarks on this clonotype: This could be a read error, since a much larger clone is one nucleotide away. The V gene is TRBV20-1, the J gene TRBJ2-1, with D perhaps matching TRBD2 (6 bases). This CDR3 contains 16 residues. The V end was cut by 0 bases, the J end by 4 bases, with 16 bases between. Looked up from germline, CDR1 is DFQATT and CDR2 is SNEGSKA (reference sequence). The CDR3 nucleotides are TGCAGTGCTAGAGACAACGGGAGTCTCCCATACAATGAGCAGTTCTTC. Its protein is CSARDNGSLPYNEQFF.

This clonotype was seen a handful of times. The V gene is TRBV28, the J gene TRBJ2-3; 10 nucleotides agree with TRBD1. Germline assignment: CDR1 MDHEN and CDR2 SYDVKM. J lost 2 bases, V lost 6 bases, and 14 bases had no gene match. The CDR3 length is 18 residues. The CDR3 sequence: CASSPSLGQGGLTDTQYF. CDR3 nucleotides: TGTGCCAGCAGCCCCTCCCTCGGACAGGGGGGACTCACAGATACGCAGTATTTT. The full variable domain, its missing parts supplied by reference TRBV28 and TRBJ2-3, is DVKVTQSSRYLVKRTGEKVFLECVQDMDHENMFWYRQDPGLGLRLIYFSYDVKMKEKGDIPEGYSVSREKKERFSLILESASTNQTSMYLCASSPSLGQGGLTDTQYFGPGTRLTVL.

This clonotype was seen more than once but under ten times. The chain uses TRBV29-1 and TRBJ1-6; D perhaps matches TRBD1 (5 bases). The length of the CDR3 is 15 residues. In germline, CDR1 is SQVTM, CDR2 ANQGSEA. Trimming removed 6 bases from V and 5 bases from J, with 17 bases in between. The CDR3 protein is CSVTQDQADNSPLHF. The CDR3, as DNA: TGCAGCGTGACACAGGATCAAGCCGATAATTCACCCCTCCACTTT.

This rearrangement joins TRBV20-1 to TRBJ1-1; 7 bases fit TRBD1. The CDR3 is made up of 13 amino acids. Germline loops: CDR1 DFQATT, CDR2 SNEGSKA (reference sequence). The CDR3 bases are TGCAGAGCTCCTAGGACAGGCTTTACTGAAGCTTTCTTT. This sequence encodes CRAPRTGFTEAFF.